Following are 31 T cell receptor beta chains from one sample sequenced in a study of shared clonotypes between healthy human individuals. Naive CD8 cells lacked CD45RO and underwent positive selection for CCR7, leaving out terminally differentiated effector memory CD45RA+ cells. Sequencing was performed with immunoSEQ multiplex PCR; in TCRdb, only in-frame clones are kept and a portion is missing. The profile shows about 2.1 million clones, approximately 94% of them singletons. The sample was naive CD8+ T cells from PBMCs. The receptor set was obtained from a man between 18 and 29 years old in good health. Some clones in this sample may be carry-over from other donors' samples.

The V call is TRBV11-2, the J call TRBJ2-7, with TRBD1 identical over 8 bases. The CDR3 is made up of 16 amino acids. Germline loops: CDR1 SGHAT, CDR2 FQNNGV. The V gene end was trimmed by 4 bases and the J gene end by 1 base; junction bases not matched to a gene: 9. This chain's CDR3 is CASSSRTGMLSYEQYF. The DNA for the CDR3 is TGTGCCAGCAGCTCCAGGACAGGGATGTTATCCTACGAGCAGTACTTC. The full variable domain, its missing parts supplied by reference TRBV11-2 and TRBJ2-7, is EAGVAQSPRYKIIEKRQSVAFWCNPISGHATLYWYQQILGQGPKLLIQFQNNGVVDDSQLPKDRFSAERLKGVDSTLKIQPAKLEDSAVYLCASSSRTGMLSYEQYFGPGTRLTVT.

The chain couples TRBV10-1 to TRBJ2-7; weak D call: TRBD1 (5 bases). CDR1 WNHNN and CDR2 SYGVQD come from the germline V gene (reference sequence). With 5 bases removed from V and 2 bases from J, the gap between germline ends came to 7 bases. CDR3 length: 12 amino acids. The CDR3, as DNA: TGCGCCAGCAGTCCAGGGACCTACGAGCAGTACTTC. This translates into CASSPGTYEQYF.

This clone came up once. The rearrangement links TRBV5-1 to TRBJ1-3; TRBD1 aligns across 10 bases. After removal of 4 bases from V and 3 bases from J, the junction contained 4 bases not matched to a gene. This CDR3 is 15 amino acids long. Germline values: CDR1 SGHRS, CDR2 YFSETQ. CDR3 sequence (DNA): TGCGCCAGCAGCATAGACAGGGGGCTTGGAAACACCATATATTTT. The encoded protein is CASSIDRGLGNTIYF.

The chain couples TRBV6-5 to TRBJ1-5; D uncertain. The CDR3 has 13 amino acids. Looked up from germline, CDR1 is MNHEY and CDR2 is SVGAGI. V was cut by 5 bases and J by 6 bases, with 11 bases left in between. CDR3 DNA: TGTGCCAGCAGTACCACGTCGAGTCAGCCCCAGCATTTT. This translates into CASSTTSSQPQHF.

V usage is TRBV7-8 and J usage is TRBJ2-1, with TRBD2 matching over 8 bases. V was pared by 8 bases and J by 6 bases, with 12 bases of the junction left unmatched. This CDR3 has 15 amino acids. Germline V gene sequence: CDR1 SGHVS, CDR2 FQNEAQ. DNA for the CDR3: TGTGCCAGCGTCCTCCTCGGGAGGGCCTCCAATGAGCAGTTCTTC. The encoded protein is CASVLLGRASNEQFF.

The chain employs TRBV7-9 and TRBJ1-3; 7 bases match TRBD1. CDR3 size: 18 residues. Trimming at V came to 4 bases and at J to 0 bases, leaving 12 bases not matched to a gene. CDR1 SEHNR and CDR2 FQNEAQ come from the germline V gene (reference sequence). The CDR3 protein is CASSSRHEDRTSGNTIYF. In DNA form, the CDR3 reads TGTGCCAGCAGCTCCCGACACGAGGACAGGACCTCTGGAAACACCATATATTTT. The whole variable domain, filled in from reference TRBV7-9 and TRBJ1-3, reads DTGVSQNPRHKITKRGQNVTFRCDPISEHNRLYWYRQTLGQGPEFLTYFQNEAQLEKSRLLSDRFSAERPKGSFSTLEIQRTEQGDSAMYLCASSSRHEDRTSGNTIYFGEGSWLTVV.

The gene calls are TRBV27 and TRBJ2-1, with 11 bases matching TRBD1. This CDR3 spans 15 amino acids. The germline gives CDR1 MNHEY, CDR2 SMNVEV (reference sequence). CDR3: CGARTGGKRYNEQFF. The CDR3 DNA reads TGTGGGGCCCGGACAGGGGGCAAGAGGTACAATGAGCAGTTCTTC.

The chain joins TRBV7-9 to TRBJ2-2; D possibly matches TRBD1 or TRBD2 (5 bases each). The CDR3 consists of 14 residues. Trimming removed 7 bases from V and 3 bases from J, with 12 bases in between. Looked up from germline, CDR1 is SEHNR and CDR2 is FQNEAQ (reference sequence). CDR3 protein: CASTSGRHTGELFF. As DNA, the CDR3 is TGTGCCAGCACCTCGGGGCGGCACACCGGGGAGCTGTTTTTT.

This rearrangement joins TRBV9 to TRBJ2-1, with 8 bases matching TRBD2. Germline V lookup: CDR1 SGDLS, CDR2 YYNGEE. This CDR3 comprises 18 residues. The V gene end was trimmed by 4 bases and the J gene end by 7 bases; junction bases not matched to a gene: 19. CDR3 loop: CASSLGPLSGSVGNEQFF. CDR3 coding DNA: TGTGCCAGCAGCCTAGGACCCCTCAGCGGGAGCGTAGGGAATGAGCAGTTCTTC.

Points on this clone: Other DNA sequences of this sample code for an identical CDR3. V is TRBV28 and J is TRBJ1-1; no reliable D call. V lost 1 base to trimming and J lost 3 bases, with 6 bases between them. This CDR3 region has 13 residues. CDR1 MDHEN and CDR2 SYDVKM come from the germline V gene. Here the CDR3 DNA reads TGTGCCAGCAGTTTATTGAGTGACACTGAAGCTTTCTTT. Translating it yields CASSLLSDTEAFF.

With regard to this clone: The same CDR3 also results from other DNA sequences found in this sample. The chain couples TRBV5-1 to TRBJ2-7; TRBD1 aligns across 8 bases. This CDR3 is built from 15 residues. Losses at the gene ends were 3 bases for V and 1 base for J; bases not matched to a gene: 6. CDR1 SGHRS and CDR2 YFSETQ come from the germline V gene. The CDR3 DNA reads as TGCGCCAGCAGCTCCTGGACAGGGTCGTCCTACGAGCAGTACTTC. Translating gives CASSSWTGSSYEQYF.

This clone was counted between two and nine times. V gene TRBV19 combines with J gene TRBJ1-1; no clear D gene. This CDR3 is 13 amino acids long. V was trimmed by 4 bases and J by 5 bases, leaving 11 bases between them. Germline CDR1 LNHDA, CDR2 SQIVND (reference sequence). The CDR3 region has the DNA TGTGCCAGTAGTAGCTGGAGTGGGACTGAAGCTTTCTTT. This sequence encodes CASSSWSGTEAFF.

The chain couples TRBV6-5 to TRBJ1-2, with TRBD1 as a possible D gene (6 bases). This CDR3 has 16 amino acids. CDR1 and CDR2 from the germline V gene are MNHEY and SVGAGI. V shed 0 bases and J shed 1 base, with 12 bases lying between them. CDR3 DNA: TGTGCCAGCAGTTACTCCGGTGGCAGGGGTAACTATGGCTACACCTTC. Its protein is CASSYSGGRGNYGYTF.

The V and J genes are TRBV27 and TRBJ2-5; 8 nucleotides align to TRBD1. The CDR3 spans 16 residues. The V and J ends lost 1 base and 4 bases, in that order; junction bases with no gene match: 8. Germline values: CDR1 MNHEY, CDR2 SMNVEV (reference sequence). The CDR3 DNA reads as TGTGCCAGCAGTTTATTCTATGGGCAGGGGGCAGAGACCCAGTACTTC. It yields the protein CASSLFYGQGAETQYF.

The rearrangement uses TRBV11-2 and TRBJ1-4; TRBD1 aligns across 7 bases. The ends lost 2 bases at V and 0 bases at J; junction bases unmatched: 9. The CDR3 totals 18 residues. CDR1 is SGHAT, CDR2 FQNNGV, per germline. The CDR3 DNA follows: TGTGCCAGCAGCTTACGAGGGGGCCAGCCCCCAACTAATGAAAAACTGTTTTTT. This codes for CASSLRGGQPPTNEKLFF.

The V call is TRBV7-9, the J call TRBJ1-1; 7 bases agree with TRBD1. Per germline, CDR1 SEHNR and CDR2 FQNEAQ (reference sequence). The CDR3 runs to 16 residues. J was trimmed by 1 base and V by 1 base; bases with no gene match: 6. CDR3 nucleotides: TGTGCCAGCAGCTTAGGTGCGGAGGGGGCGAACACTGAAGCTTTCTTT. This gives the protein CASSLGAEGANTEAFF.

As to this clone: This sample also contains other DNA sequences that code for the same CDR3. This chain links TRBV6-5 with TRBJ2-7; TRBD1 might be the D (5 bases). The germline V and J ends were trimmed by 2 bases and 0 bases, with 8 bases remaining between them. CDR3 size: 14 residues. Germline lookup yields CDR1 MNHEY and CDR2 SVGAGI. CDR3 loop: CASSYRGPSYEQYF. In nucleotides, the CDR3 is TGTGCCAGCAGTTACAGGGGTCCCTCCTACGAGCAGTACTTC.

This clone has a single count. DNA for the CDR3: TGCGCCAGCAGCACCTCCTCACATACGCAGTATTTT. Amino acid sequence: CASSTSSHTQYF. The chain couples TRBV5-1 to TRBJ2-3; D is uncertain. Germline CDR1 reads SGHRS; CDR2 reads YFSETQ. The CDR3 is made up of 12 amino acids. V was pared by 4 bases and J by 7 bases, with 10 bases between.

Concerning this clone itself: This specimen includes other DNA sequences encoding the same CDR3. The chain is built from TRBV4-1 and TRBJ1-4; D gene ambiguous. The CDR3 loop spans 14 amino acids. V was trimmed by 1 base and J by 4 bases, leaving 7 bases between them. The germline V gene encodes CDR1 MGHRA and CDR2 YSYEKL. CDR3 loop: CASSQVGGNEKLFF. The CDR3 nucleotides are TGCGCCAGCAGCCAAGTGGGCGGTAATGAAAAACTGTTTTTT.

J is TRBJ2-1 and V is TRBV11-2, with TRBD2 matching 12 bases. This CDR3 region has 17 residues. V lost 4 bases to trimming and J lost 7 bases; unmatched junction nucleotides: 11. Germline CDR1 and CDR2: SGHAT and FQNNGV. CDR3 sequence: CASSSYPASGRANEQFF. Written as DNA, the CDR3 is TGTGCCAGCAGCTCGTACCCCGCTAGCGGGAGGGCGAATGAGCAGTTCTTC.

This sequence joins TRBV4-3 and TRBJ1-5, with D tentatively TRBD1 (5 bases). V dropped 0 bases and J dropped 7 bases, with 13 bases sitting between them. The CDR3 loop spans 15 amino acids. CDR1 is LGHNA, CDR2 YSLEER, per germline. CDR3 in DNA: TGCGCCAGCAGCCAAGATTGGGCGGGGCCCCAGCCCCAGCATTTT. It codes for CASSQDWAGPQPQHF.

The rearrangement joins TRBV19 to TRBJ1-2, with a possible D match to TRBD1 (5 bases). The CDR3 contains 14 residues. V lost 6 bases to trimming and J lost 4 bases, with 15 bases between them. CDR1 and CDR2 from the germline V gene are LNHDA and SQIVND (reference sequence). CDR3 coding DNA: TGTGCCAGTAGGCAAAGCGGGGGGTTCTATGGCTACACCTTC. Encoded protein: CASRQSGGFYGYTF.

The V gene is TRBV28, the J gene TRBJ1-5; D remains unclear. V gave up 8 bases and J gave up 0 bases, with 14 bases separating them. There are 15 residues in the CDR3. The V gene's germline CDR1 is MDHEN and CDR2 SYDVKM. CDR3: CASLRYLVSNQPQHF. The CDR3, as DNA: TGTGCCAGCCTTAGGTACCTTGTTAGCAATCAGCCCCAGCATTTT. Combining the CDR3 with reference TRBV28 and TRBJ1-5 gives the whole variable domain DVKVTQSSRYLVKRTGEKVFLECVQDMDHENMFWYRQDPGLGLRLIYFSYDVKMKEKGDIPEGYSVSREKKERFSLILESASTNQTSMYLCASLRYLVSNQPQHFGDGTRLSIL.

The genes are TRBV27 and TRBJ1-1; D gene unclear. Per the germline V gene, CDR1 is MNHEY and CDR2 is SMNVEV (reference sequence). The ends were cut back, 6 bases at V and 3 bases at J, with 11 bases in the middle. The CDR3 is made up of 13 amino acids. Here the CDR3 DNA reads TGTGCCAGCAGCTACCGGCCAGACACTGAAGCTTTCTTT. This codes for CASSYRPDTEAFF.

The CDR3 nucleotides read TGTGCCAGCAGCTTTTTATTCCTGGACTCCGAGCAGTACTTC. This codes for CASSFLFLDSEQYF. The rearrangement links TRBV28 to TRBJ2-7; weak D call: TRBD2 (5 bases). This CDR3 contains 14 residues. The V end was cut by 6 bases, the J end by 6 bases, with 18 bases between. The V gene's germline CDR1 is MDHEN and CDR2 SYDVKM.

This clone appeared a single time. CDR3 amino acids: CASTTEGGRINTEAFF. The CDR3 bases are TGTGCCAGCACCACAGAGGGGGGGCGGATTAACACTGAAGCTTTCTTT. V and J are TRBV13 and TRBJ1-1; TRBD1 might be the D (6 bases). Trimming left V 7 bases short and J 2 bases short, with 20 bases between. This CDR3 has 16 amino acids. The germline CDR1 and CDR2 sequences are PRHDT and FYEKMQ (reference sequence).

The chain uses TRBV2 and TRBJ2-1; unclear D gene. Trimming stripped 7 bases from V and 8 bases from J, with 9 bases between. This CDR3 is 11 amino acids long. CDR1 and CDR2 (germline): SNHLY, FYNNEI. CDR3 amino acids: CASTFRDEQFF. The CDR3 bases are TGTGCCAGCACCTTTCGGGATGAGCAGTTCTTC.

This rearrangement joins TRBV4-3 to TRBJ2-5; perhaps D is TRBD1 or TRBD2 (5 bases each). V lost 2 bases and J 5 bases, leaving 15 bases between the germline ends. The CDR3 loop spans 15 amino acids. CDR1 LGHNA and CDR2 YSLEER come from the germline V gene. CDR3 residues: CASSQLGSRVETQYF. CDR3 in DNA: TGCGCCAGCAGCCAATTGGGGAGCAGGGTTGAGACCCAGTACTTC.

The chain recombines TRBV13 with TRBJ1-2, with a possible D match to TRBD1 (6 bases). The CDR3 has 20 residues. Germline V gives CDR1 PRHDT, CDR2 FYEKMQ (reference sequence). V lost 5 bases and J 5 bases, leaving 33 bases between the germline ends. As DNA, the CDR3 is TGTGCCAGCAGCCACGATCTAGAGGGGGAAGGGAGTTCGAACTTTTATGGCTACACCTTC. Translating gives CASSHDLEGEGSSNFYGYTF.

This chain joins TRBV5-1 and TRBJ2-7; D remains unclear. V dropped 0 bases and J dropped 3 bases, with 13 bases sitting between them. The CDR3 runs to 15 residues. Germline CDR1 reads SGHRS; CDR2 reads YFSETQ. DNA for the CDR3: TGCGCCAGCAGCTTGGGCCACAGTCCGATCTACGAGCAGTACTTC. As protein: CASSLGHSPIYEQYF. The full variable domain, in which reference TRBV5-1 and TRBJ2-7 provide the parts outside the CDR3, is KAGVTQTPRYLIKTRGQQVTLSCSPISGHRSVSWYQQTPGQGLQFLFEYFSETQRNKGNFPGRFSGRQFSNSRSEMNVSTLELGDSALYLCASSLGHSPIYEQYFGPGTRLTVT.

The genes are TRBV7-9 and TRBJ2-7; D remains unclear. Per germline, CDR1 SEHNR and CDR2 FQNEAQ (reference sequence). Trimming pared 1 base from V and 4 bases from J, leaving 20 bases between. The CDR3 spans 17 residues. The CDR3 coding sequence is TGTGCCAGCAGCTTAGGGGGTCCGAGAACAGCTACTTACGAGCAGTACTTC. This gives the protein CASSLGGPRTATYEQYF.